What follows are 14 T cell receptor beta chains derived from one specimen sequenced in a study of T cells in Graves' hyperthyroidism and ophthalmopathy. TCR beta CDR3 region amplification was performed from RNA transcripts. Initially, a first-round RT-PCR of the TCR CDR3 employed the HTBI primer set. TCRdb redid the calling of the multiplex PCR reads with MiXCR, one entry per CDR3 protein. Here the sample spans approximately 640,000 distinct CDR3 sequences, roughly 17% being singletons. Specimen: blood. The receptors here all came from a man between 45 and 60 years old with Graves' hyperthyroidism.

This clonotype was counted between two and nine times. V is TRBV9 and J is TRBJ2-6; D gene uncertain. Trimming stripped 2 bases from V and 1 base from J, with 4 bases between. Germline V gene lookup returns CDR1 SGDLS and CDR2 YYNGEE. This CDR3 has 14 residues. The DNA for the CDR3 is TGTGCCAGCAGCGTGGTATCTGGGGCCAACGTCCTGACTTTC. Its protein is CASSVVSGANVLTF. The full variable domain, rest sourced from reference TRBV9 and TRBJ2-6, is DSGVTQTPKHLITATGQRVTLRCSPRSGDLSVYWYQQSLDQGLQFLIQYYNGEERAKGNILERFSAQQFPDLHSELNLSSLELGDSALYFCASSVVSGANVLTFGAGSRLTVL.

This clonotype came up a few times. The chain employs TRBV6-5 and TRBJ1-5, with D unclear. V was pared by 0 bases and J by 6 bases, with 9 bases between. Germline V gives CDR1 MNHEY, CDR2 SVGAGI. This CDR3 is built from 14 residues. The CDR3 DNA sequence: TGTGCCAGCAGTTACTCATCGGGAAGTCAGCCCCAGCATTTT. This codes for CASSYSSGSQPQHF.

As DNA, the CDR3 is TGCGCCAGCAGCCAGTTAGCGGGAGCCCTCGCTGCGCAGTACTTC. This sequence encodes CASSQLAGALAAQYF. The V and J genes are TRBV4-1 and TRBJ2-7, with 9 bases aligning to TRBD2. After removal of 3 bases from V and 9 bases from J, the junction contained 12 bases not matched to a gene. This CDR3 spans 15 amino acids. In germline, CDR1 is MGHRA, CDR2 YSYEKL.

This clonotype has at least ten counts. The J gene is TRBJ1-4, the V gene TRBV28, with no clear D. Germline CDR1 is MDHEN and CDR2 is SYDVKM. CDR3 length equals 16 residues. V was clipped by 5 bases and J by 7 bases, with 20 bases between them. The CDR3 region is CASSIPPGREGEKLFF. CDR3 DNA: TGTGCCAGCAGTATCCCCCCCGGGCGCGAGGGTGAAAAACTGTTTTTT.

Ten or more counts support this clonotype. V is TRBV11-2 and J is TRBJ2-3, with 13 nucleotides matching TRBD2. V lost 5 bases, J lost 1 base, and 12 bases stayed unmatched. Germline V gives CDR1 SGHAT, CDR2 FQNNGV. The CDR3 has 19 residues. The CDR3 here is CASSPRMGLAGTGTDTQYF. CDR3 in DNA: TGTGCCAGCAGCCCCCGGATGGGACTAGCGGGGACGGGCACAGATACGCAGTATTTT.

The rearrangement joins TRBV30 to TRBJ2-1; TRBD2 agrees at 15 bases. Unmatched junction bases numbered 4, after V lost 7 bases and J lost 12 bases. The CDR3 extends over 12 amino acids. Germline V lookup: CDR1 GTSNPN, CDR2 SVGIG (reference sequence). As DNA, the CDR3 is TGTGCCTCCTGGACTAGCGGGAGGGGGCAGTTCTTC. It yields the protein CASWTSGRGQFF.

This clonotype was detected ten times or more. The chain couples TRBV2 to TRBJ2-7; no clear D gene. V lost 10 bases and J 3 bases, leaving 22 bases between the germline ends. CDR3 length equals 15 residues. Per germline, CDR1 SNHLY and CDR2 FYNNEI. CDR3: CATIPRASLVYEQYF. The CDR3 coding sequence is TGTGCCACCATCCCCCGGGCTAGTCTCGTCTACGAGCAGTACTTC.

This clonotype has a handful of counts. V usage is TRBV7-2 and J usage is TRBJ1-2; tentative D call: TRBD1 (5 bases). In germline, CDR1 is SGHTA, CDR2 FQGNSA. The CDR3 has 14 amino acids. The V gene lost 1 base and the J gene lost 7 bases, with 13 bases spanning the gap. The CDR3 loop reads CASSLDFQGPGYTF. CDR3 in DNA: TGTGCCAGCAGCTTAGATTTCCAGGGCCCTGGCTACACCTTC.

This clonotype was seen a handful of times. The rearrangement joins TRBV7-9 to TRBJ2-5; TRBD2 might be the D (6 bases). The CDR3 is 23 amino acids. V was clipped by 0 bases and J by 4 bases, with 36 bases between them. Germline CDR1 and CDR2: SEHNR and FQNEAQ (reference sequence). This CDR3 reads CASSLALRLAPRLRETRRETQYF. CDR3 bases: TGTGCCAGCAGCTTAGCGCTAAGGCTAGCGCCCCGACTCCGGGAGACGCGGCGAGAGACCCAGTACTTC.

V usage is TRBV9 and J usage is TRBJ1-3; D is uncertain. Deletions cut 0 bases from V and 0 bases from J, with 7 bases between. The germline CDR1 and CDR2 sequences are SGDLS and YYNGEE. This CDR3 has 15 amino acids. In DNA, the CDR3 is TGTGCCAGCAGCGTAGACCACTTCTCTGGAAACACCATATATTTT. Protein: CASSVDHFSGNTIYF.

This clonotype was counted ten times or more. Here the CDR3 reads CASSLIRGRSGNTIYF. The CDR3 nucleotides are TGTGCCAGCAGCTTAATACGGGGCCGCTCTGGAAACACCATATATTTT. V usage is TRBV11-2 and J usage is TRBJ1-3; TRBD1 might be the D (5 bases). This CDR3 has 16 residues. V was trimmed by 2 bases and J by 0 bases, leaving 11 bases between them. In germline, CDR1 is SGHAT, CDR2 FQNNGV.

This chain uses TRBV14 with TRBJ2-7; the match to TRBD2 covers 7 bases. The CDR3 sequence is 15 residues long. The ends lost 0 bases at V and 6 bases at J; junction bases unmatched: 8. Per the germline V gene, CDR1 is SGHDN and CDR2 is FVKESK. The CDR3 loop is CASSQERGGPPEQYF. CDR3 DNA: TGTGCCAGCAGCCAAGAGAGGGGAGGGCCCCCCGAGCAGTACTTC.

In this sample, this clonotype turned up a few times. V is TRBV7-6 and J is TRBJ2-1, with D possibly being TRBD1 (6 bases). CDR1 and CDR2 (germline): SGHVS, FNYEAQ. The CDR3 runs 14 residues. Trimming pared 5 bases from V and 6 bases from J, leaving 14 bases between. CDR3 nucleotide sequence: TGTGCCAGCAGCCAAAGCCGGGACATCAATGAGCAGTTCTTC. It specifies CASSQSRDINEQFF. Using reference TRBV7-6 and TRBJ2-1 for the parts outside the CDR3, the full variable domain is GAGVSQSPRYKVTKRGQDVALRCDPISGHVSLYWYRQALGQGPEFLTYFNYEAQQDKSGLPNDRFSAERPEGSISTLTIQRTEQRDSAMYRCASSQSRDINEQFFGPGTRLTVL.

Ten or more counts support this clonotype. The junction departs from the called germline gene at one end, perhaps through a read error. The chain carries TRBV27 and TRBJ2-1, with a tentative D call TRBD2 (5 bases). CDR1 and CDR2 (germline): MNHEY, SMNVEV (reference sequence). The CDR3 has 12 residues. The CDR3: CASRFRLNEQFF. CDR3 DNA sequence: TGTGCCAGCCGTTTCCGACTAAATGAGCAGTTCTTC.